A single sample is the source of the 15 T cell receptor beta chains below, sequenced in a study of T cell responses to AZD1222 COVID-19 vaccine. TCRdb's table, derived via immunoSEQ multiplex PCR, lists solely in-frame clones and lacks some. The sample carries around 80,000 clones, roughly nine tenths recorded once. The specimen comprised peripheral blood, sampled 28 days after the second AZD1222 dose. The receptors derive from an adult who received the AZD1222 COVID-19 vaccine.

The V and J genes are TRBV7-9 and TRBJ1-1; D gene uncertain. V gave up 6 bases and J gave up 4 bases, with 18 bases separating them. CDR3 length: 15 amino acids. Germline V gene lookup returns CDR1 SEHNR and CDR2 FQNEAQ (reference sequence). The CDR3 sequence is CASSAPSGYSTEAFF. For the CDR3, the DNA is TGTGCCAGCAGTGCGCCTTCCGGATATTCCACTGAAGCTTTCTTT.

This clone was recorded only once. The chain links TRBV5-4 to TRBJ1-3, with D possibly being TRBD1 (5 bases). This CDR3 has 16 amino acids. Germline V gene sequence: CDR1 SGHNT, CDR2 YYREEE (reference sequence). V lost 4 bases, J lost 2 bases, and 16 bases lay in between. The CDR3 sequence is CASSRDSEGTGNTIYF. The CDR3 DNA reads TGTGCCAGCAGCAGGGACTCCGAAGGTACTGGAAACACCATATATTTT. The whole variable domain, filled in from reference TRBV5-4 and TRBJ1-3, reads ETGVTQSPTHLIKTRGQQVTLRCSSQSGHNTVSWYQQALGQGPQFIFQYYREEENGRGNFPPRFSGLQFPNYSSELNVNALELDDSALYLCASSRDSEGTGNTIYFGEGSWLTVV.

This chain joins TRBV19 and TRBJ1-4; a possible D gene is TRBD1 (6 bases). Between the trimmed V and J ends, which lost 9 bases and 2 bases, there was a span of 13 bases. The CDR3 contains 14 residues. Germline loops: CDR1 LNHDA, CDR2 SQIVND (reference sequence). CDR3 in amino acids: CASPGGPTNEKLFF. The CDR3 DNA sequence: TGTGCCAGCCCCGGGGGGCCGACTAATGAAAAACTGTTTTTT.

V usage is TRBV18 and J usage is TRBJ2-1, with D possibly TRBD1 on 6 matching bases. CDR3 length: 12 residues. The V end was cut by 3 bases, the J end by 13 bases, with 13 bases between. Germline CDR1 is KGHSH and CDR2 is LQKENI. CDR3 amino acids: CASSPDQGLQFF. CDR3 nucleotide sequence: TGTGCCAGCTCACCGGATCAGGGGCTCCAGTTCTTC.

This clone was recorded once. This rearrangement joins TRBV19 to TRBJ1-3; the D gene is possibly TRBD1 (5 bases). V was pared by 4 bases and J by 0 bases, with 10 bases between. CDR3 size: 15 residues. CDR1 is LNHDA and CDR2 is SQIVND in the germline V gene (reference sequence). The CDR3 reads CASSTLGGSGNTIYF. The CDR3 coding sequence is TGTGCCAGTAGTACCCTTGGGGGCTCTGGAAACACCATATATTTT.

V gene TRBV27 combines with J gene TRBJ2-7; D is perhaps TRBD1 (5 bases). Germline V lookup: CDR1 MNHEY, CDR2 SMNVEV (reference sequence). This CDR3 contains 13 residues. Trimming took off 6 bases at V and 2 bases at J, with 11 bases between the two ends. The CDR3 nucleotides read TGTGCCAGCAGCAGAGACAGCACCTACGAGCAGTACTTC. This gives the protein CASSRDSTYEQYF.

The rearrangement uses TRBV2 and TRBJ1-1, with D perhaps matching TRBD1 (5 bases). The CDR3 contains 15 residues. Germline assignment: CDR1 SNHLY and CDR2 FYNNEI. Trimming took off 5 bases at V and 0 bases at J, with 13 bases between the two ends. The DNA of the CDR3 is TGTGCCAGCAGTCCACTACAGGCCATGAACACTGAAGCTTTCTTT. The encoded protein is CASSPLQAMNTEAFF. Full variable domain (rest looked up from reference TRBV2 and TRBJ1-1): EPEVTQTPSHQVTQMGQEVILRCVPISNHLYFYWYRQILGQKVEFLVSFYNNEISEKSEIFDDQFSVERPDGSNFTLKIRSTKLEDSAMYFCASSPLQAMNTEAFFGQGTRLTVV.

This clone is a singleton in its sample. V gene TRBV7-2 combines with J gene TRBJ2-7; TRBD2 matches at 8 bases. The CDR3 is 19 residues long. Germline CDR1 reads SGHTA; CDR2 reads FQGNSA. Trimming removed 2 bases from V and 3 bases from J; junction bases left unmatched: 18. The CDR3, as DNA: TGTGCCAGCAGCTTAAAGTTAAGCGGGAGCTCCGAATGGCGCTACGAGCAGTACTTC. Translation gives CASSLKLSGSSEWRYEQYF. Drawing the rest from reference TRBV7-2 and TRBJ2-7, the complete variable domain is GAGVSQSPSNKVTEKGKDVELRCDPISGHTALYWYRQSLGQGLEFLIYFQGNSAPDKSGLPSDRFSAERTGGSVSTLTIQRTQQEDSAVYLCASSLKLSGSSEWRYEQYFGPGTRLTVT.

This clone was recorded a few times. The V gene is TRBV6-2 or TRBV6-3, the J gene TRBJ1-5, with 8 bases identical to TRBD1. V lost 5 bases to trimming and J lost 5 bases; unmatched junction nucleotides: 5. Germline V gene sequence: CDR1 MNHEY, CDR2 SVGEGT. This CDR3 spans 14 amino acids. The CDR3, as DNA: TGTGCCAGCAGTCCCACAGGGGGGGATCAGCCCCAGCATTTT. Amino acids: CASSPTGGDQPQHF.

The rearrangement uses TRBV4-3 and TRBJ2-5; no clear D gene. From germline, CDR1 is LGHNA and CDR2 YSLEER. This CDR3 contains 13 residues. The V and J ends lost 0 bases and 5 bases respectively, with 7 bases between them. The CDR3 sequence: CASSQELRETQYF. The CDR3 bases are TGCGCCAGCAGCCAAGAATTAAGGGAGACCCAGTACTTC.

J is TRBJ1-3 and V is TRBV7-7, with TRBD1 matching 9 bases. CDR3 length: 17 residues. Per germline, CDR1 SSHAT and CDR2 FNYEAQ (reference sequence). J gave up 0 bases and V 5 bases, and 8 bases lay outside the gene matches. Here the CDR3 reads CASSPEGTGRSGNTIYF. Here the CDR3 DNA reads TGTGCCAGCAGCCCCGAGGGGACAGGGCGCTCTGGAAACACCATATATTTT.

The rearrangement links TRBV10-3 to TRBJ2-7, with 9 bases matching TRBD1. CDR1 and CDR2 from the germline V gene are ENHRY and SYGVKD. CDR3 size: 14 residues. V lost 3 bases to trimming and J lost 6 bases; unmatched junction nucleotides: 6. For the CDR3, the DNA is TGTGCCATCAGTGACCGGACAGGGGACGCCGAGCAGTACTTC. This encodes CAISDRTGDAEQYF.

This chain joins TRBV5-4 and TRBJ2-5, with D hard to call. Deletions cut 3 bases from V and 5 bases from J, with 11 bases between. CDR1 is SGHNT and CDR2 is YYREEE in the germline V gene (reference sequence). The CDR3 contains 13 residues. CDR3 amino acids: CASSSQQRETQYF. The CDR3 DNA reads as TGTGCCAGCAGCTCCCAACAGAGGGAGACCCAGTACTTC.

The genes are TRBV30 and TRBJ2-5, with 16 bases matching TRBD2. CDR3 length: 17 residues. Germline V gives CDR1 GTSNPN, CDR2 SVGIG (reference sequence). V dropped 4 bases and J dropped 5; count of bases not matched to a gene: 10. CDR3 nucleotide sequence: TGTGCCTGGAATTCGGGACTAGCGGGAGGGACGGAGGAGACCCAGTACTTC. Translated: CAWNSGLAGGTEETQYF.

The rearrangement uses TRBV6-4 and TRBJ1-5; 7 bases align to TRBD1. Germline V gene lookup returns CDR1 MRHNA and CDR2 SNTAGT. V was clipped by 8 bases and J by 5 bases; unmatched bases: 6. This CDR3 comprises 13 residues. The CDR3 region is CASGRDSHQPQHF. As DNA, the CDR3 is TGTGCCAGCGGGCGGGACAGCCATCAGCCCCAGCATTTT.